The next 27 T cell receptor beta chains were all read from a single sample in a study of cytomegalovirus exposure and HLA in healthy donors. Sequencing was performed with immunoSEQ multiplex PCR; in TCRdb, only in-frame clones are kept and a portion is missing. The profile shows under 150,000 clones, around nine tenths of them singletons. Sequencing was performed on PBMCs. These receptor sequences come from a woman aged 18-30 years in good health and CMV-seropositive.

The V gene is TRBV10-1, the J gene TRBJ2-3; 7 nucleotides line up with TRBD1. V trimming: 7 bases; J trimming: 6 bases; junction bases outside the gene matches: 7. The CDR3 is 13 amino acids. Per the germline V gene, CDR1 is WNHNN and CDR2 is SYGVQD (reference sequence). The CDR3 nucleotides read TGCGCCAGCACCTCCGACAGGGCCGATACGCAGTATTTT. Encoded protein: CASTSDRADTQYF.

V is TRBV30 and J is TRBJ1-1; D not certain. Per germline, CDR1 GTSNPN and CDR2 SVGIG (reference sequence). Between the trimmed V and J ends, which lost 5 bases and 1 base, there was a span of 17 bases. The CDR3 has 15 residues. The CDR3 loop reads CAWERSPGRNTEAFF. The CDR3 nucleotides are TGTGCCTGGGAAAGATCCCCGGGGAGGAACACTGAAGCTTTCTTT.

This chain joins TRBV6-5 and TRBJ1-1, with D tentatively TRBD1 (6 bases). With 5 bases removed from V and 4 bases from J, the gap between germline ends came to 11 bases. The CDR3 contains 13 residues. Germline-derived CDR1 and CDR2 are MNHEY and SVGAGI. CDR3 coding DNA: TGTGCCAGCAGTCCTGACAGGAGCACTGAAGCTTTCTTT. Its protein is CASSPDRSTEAFF.

V usage is TRBV4-2 and J usage is TRBJ2-7, with a tentative D call TRBD2 (5 bases). Trimming left V 3 bases short and J 6 bases short, with 15 bases between. This CDR3 contains 14 residues. Germline V gene lookup returns CDR1 LGHNA and CDR2 YNFKEQ. The chain's CDR3 is CASSQTGGSIEQYF. CDR3 DNA: TGTGCCAGCAGCCAGACCGGAGGATCGATCGAGCAGTACTTC.

This chain uses TRBV28 with TRBJ1-2; no reliable D call. Germline CDR1 and CDR2: MDHEN and SYDVKM. Trimming shortened V by 5 bases and J by 1 base, and 14 bases separated the two germline ends. This CDR3 has 15 residues. CDR3 coding DNA: TGTGCCAGCAGTCCCCTGCCGGGATTTAACTATGGCTACACCTTC. This sequence encodes CASSPLPGFNYGYTF.

The rearrangement joins TRBV6-1 to TRBJ1-1, with D perhaps TRBD1 (5 bases). V lost 9 bases to trimming and J lost 0 bases, with 8 bases between them. The CDR3 runs 12 residues. The V gene's germline CDR1 is MNHNS and CDR2 SASEGT. CDR3 in amino acids: CASYRLNTEAFF. In DNA, the CDR3 is TGTGCCAGTTACAGGTTGAACACTGAAGCTTTCTTT.

The chain carries TRBV30 and TRBJ2-1; 11 bases map to TRBD1. Unmatched junction bases numbered 7, after V lost 1 base and J lost 8 bases. Germline loops: CDR1 GTSNPN, CDR2 SVGIG (reference sequence). This CDR3 contains 15 residues. The CDR3 DNA is TGTGCCTGGAGTGGACGGACAGGGGGCTTCTATGAGCAGTTCTTC. Translation gives CAWSGRTGGFYEQFF.

The chain uses TRBV5-4 and TRBJ1-3; TRBD1 matches 7 bases. Germline-derived CDR1 and CDR2 are SGHNT and YYREEE (reference sequence). V was clipped by 0 bases and J by 0 bases; unmatched bases: 3. The CDR3 runs 16 residues. The CDR3 protein is CASSLEGARSGNTIYF. CDR3 nucleotide sequence: TGTGCCAGCAGCTTGGAGGGGGCTCGCTCTGGAAACACCATATATTTT.

The V call is TRBV7-9, the J call TRBJ1-2, with a weak D call TRBD1 (6 bases). Germline V lookup: CDR1 SEHNR, CDR2 FQNEAQ (reference sequence). The CDR3 has 14 amino acids. V lost 7 bases, J lost 2 bases, and 14 bases lay in between. CDR3 DNA: TGTGCCAGCAACCAGGGGACCCTCAACTATGGCTACACCTTC. Protein sequence: CASNQGTLNYGYTF.

The CDR3 nucleotides are TGCGCCAGCAGTGCCGGGGAGCCGGCCTACAATGAGCAGTTCTTC. Its protein product is CASSAGEPAYNEQFF. The chain carries TRBV5-1 and TRBJ2-1; maybe TRBD2 (5 bases). CDR3 length equals 15 residues. Deletions cut 5 bases from V and 2 bases from J, with 14 bases between. Germline-derived CDR1 and CDR2 are SGHRS and YFSETQ.

The V call is TRBV4-2, the J call TRBJ2-7, with D hard to call. The V gene's germline CDR1 is LGHNA and CDR2 YNFKEQ. The V end was cut by 0 bases, the J end by 3 bases, with 15 bases between. This CDR3 comprises 16 residues. The CDR3: CASSQDDLGGIYEQYF. CDR3 bases: TGTGCCAGCAGCCAAGATGACCTAGGCGGAATCTACGAGCAGTACTTC.

The chain carries TRBV5-6 and TRBJ2-3; TRBD2 might be the D (5 bases). The CDR3 is 14 residues long. Trimming removed 4 bases at V and 9 bases at J, with 18 bases between. Germline CDR1 SGHDT, CDR2 YYEEEE. The CDR3 sequence is CASSPAVGRETQYF. The CDR3 DNA reads as TGTGCCAGCAGCCCAGCGGTGGGCCGGGAAACGCAGTATTTT.

This clone was recorded a few times. The chain carries TRBV6-5 and TRBJ1-4; 9 positions match TRBD1. This CDR3 has 15 amino acids. Germline assignment: CDR1 MNHEY and CDR2 SVGAGI. Trimming removed 5 bases from V and 3 bases from J; junction bases left unmatched: 4. For the CDR3, the DNA is TGTGCCAGCAGTCGTACAGGGGGCCCTAATGAAAAACTGTTTTTT. Translated, it gives CASSRTGGPNEKLFF.

CDR3 DNA: TGTGCCAGCAGCTTAGTTGGTACAGGGTATGGCTACACCTTC. Protein: CASSLVGTGYGYTF. The V call is TRBV7-8, the J call TRBJ1-2; possibly TRBD1 for D (6 bases). The ends were cut back, 1 base at V and 5 bases at J, with 11 bases in the middle. Looked up from germline, CDR1 is SGHVS and CDR2 is FQNEAQ. This CDR3 has 14 residues.

J is TRBJ2-1 and V is TRBV5-1; no clear D. Trimming left V 0 bases short and J 9 bases short, with 4 bases between. This CDR3 is built from 11 residues. CDR1 is SGHRS, CDR2 YFSETQ, per germline. CDR3 nucleotide sequence: TGCGCCAGCAGCTTGGCGGGTGAGCAGTTCTTC. Translation: CASSLAGEQFF.

V and J are TRBV5-5 and TRBJ2-6, with D possibly matching TRBD1 (5 bases). This CDR3 is built from 18 residues. Looked up from germline, CDR1 is SGHKS and CDR2 is YYEKEE (reference sequence). Trimming shortened V by 0 bases and J by 1 base, and 14 bases separated the two germline ends. The CDR3 region has the DNA TGTGCCAGCAGCTTGGTCGTGGCAGGGTATTCTGGGGCCAACGTCCTGACTTTC. This sequence encodes CASSLVVAGYSGANVLTF.

The J gene is TRBJ1-2, the V gene TRBV7-2; tentatively, D is TRBD1 (6 bases). Per the germline V gene, CDR1 is SGHTA and CDR2 is FQGNSA. V lost 4 bases and J lost 2, with 8 bases in between. The CDR3 runs to 13 residues. The CDR3 reads CASSYQGNYGYTF. In DNA form, the CDR3 reads TGTGCCAGCAGCTATCAGGGGAACTATGGCTACACCTTC.

This chain joins TRBV7-6 and TRBJ1-5, with 7 bases matching TRBD1. CDR1 SGHVS and CDR2 FNYEAQ come from the germline V gene. V was pared by 1 base and J by 7 bases, with 4 bases of the junction left unmatched. The length of the CDR3 is 14 residues. The CDR3 region is CASSLGGGGQPQHF. The CDR3, as DNA: TGTGCCAGCAGCTTAGGAGGGGGCGGGCAGCCCCAGCATTTT.

The chain combines TRBV7-6 with TRBJ2-5, with TRBD2 as a possible D gene (5 bases). The germline V gene has CDR1 SGHVS and CDR2 FNYEAQ. This CDR3 region has 15 residues. V was cut by 7 bases and J by 2 bases, with 17 bases left in between. The CDR3 coding sequence is TGTGCCAGCACCCAGAGTAGTAGAGGGCAAGAGACCCAGTACTTC. It specifies CASTQSSRGQETQYF.

This chain uses TRBV25-1 with TRBJ1-1; D is possibly TRBD1 (6 bases). The germline V and J ends were trimmed by 7 bases and 4 bases, with 13 bases remaining between them. CDR3 size: 13 residues. Germline loops: CDR1 MGHDK, CDR2 SYGVNS. CDR3: CASTGLGATEAFF. The CDR3, as DNA: TGTGCCAGCACAGGGTTGGGGGCCACTGAAGCTTTCTTT. Filled out from reference TRBV25-1 and TRBJ1-1, the complete variable domain reads EADIYQTPRYLVIGTGKKITLECSQTMGHDKMYWYQQDPGMELHLIHYSYGVNSTEKGDLSSESTVSRIRTEHFPLTLESARPSHTSQYLCASTGLGATEAFFGQGTRLTVV.

The V and J genes are TRBV6-1 and TRBJ2-3; no reliable D call. Germline V gene sequence: CDR1 MNHNS, CDR2 SASEGT. With 5 bases removed from V and 0 bases from J, the gap between germline ends came to 6 bases. CDR3 length equals 13 residues. Written as DNA, the CDR3 is TGTGCCAGCAGTACGGAGAGCACAGATACGCAGTATTTT. It specifies CASSTESTDTQYF.

The chain joins TRBV29-1 to TRBJ2-3; D unresolved. Germline V gives CDR1 SQVTM, CDR2 ANQGSEA. Trimming shortened V by 4 bases and J by 4 bases, and 9 bases separated the two germline ends. The CDR3 totals 12 residues. The CDR3 sequence is CSVASRADTQYF. In DNA, the CDR3 is TGCAGCGTTGCGAGTCGGGCAGATACGCAGTATTTT.

The chain has TRBV30 and TRBJ1-2, with D tentatively TRBD1 (6 bases). CDR1 and CDR2 (germline): GTSNPN, SVGIG (reference sequence). This CDR3 comprises 15 residues. Trimming took off 0 bases at V and 6 bases at J, with 17 bases between the two ends. The CDR3 DNA reads as TGTGCCTGGAGTGTATACGGAGGGGGGGTTGATGGCTACACCTTC. It encodes CAWSVYGGGVDGYTF.

The genes are TRBV6-5 and TRBJ2-1, with D perhaps TRBD2 (5 bases). V was shortened by 6 bases and J by 5 bases, with 17 bases between the two germline ends. The CDR3 runs 15 residues. Germline CDR1 MNHEY, CDR2 SVGAGI. In DNA, the CDR3 is TGTGCCAGCAGACCCGGATTAGGACTGAACAATGAGCAGTTCTTC. Translated: CASRPGLGLNNEQFF.

This chain connects TRBV19 to TRBJ1-5; possibly TRBD1 for D (6 bases). The germline V gene has CDR1 LNHDA and CDR2 SQIVND (reference sequence). The V end was cut by 1 base, the J end by 1 base, with 11 bases between. The CDR3 loop spans 16 amino acids. The CDR3: CASSIVGAVSNQPQHF. In DNA form, the CDR3 reads TGTGCCAGTAGTATAGTGGGGGCTGTGAGCAATCAGCCCCAGCATTTT.

The chain has TRBV9 and TRBJ2-2; the match to TRBD2 covers 11 bases. The CDR3 length is 15 residues. Per the germline V gene, CDR1 is SGDLS and CDR2 is YYNGEE. V trimming: 4 bases; J trimming: 4 bases; junction bases outside the gene matches: 3. The CDR3 region is CASSLGTSGTGELFF. The CDR3, as DNA: TGTGCCAGCAGCCTAGGGACTAGCGGCACCGGGGAGCTGTTTTTT.

Concerning this clone itself: One end of the junction does not line up with germline, which may come from a read error. The chain joins TRBV7-7 to TRBJ2-1, with 8 bases lining up with TRBD2. The CDR3 loop spans 16 amino acids. Germline V lookup: CDR1 SSHAT, CDR2 FNYEAQ (reference sequence). The CDR3 DNA reads as TGTGCTAGCAGCTTACGTTGGACTAGCTTTATGAATGAGCAGTTCTTC. This codes for CASSLRWTSFMNEQFF.